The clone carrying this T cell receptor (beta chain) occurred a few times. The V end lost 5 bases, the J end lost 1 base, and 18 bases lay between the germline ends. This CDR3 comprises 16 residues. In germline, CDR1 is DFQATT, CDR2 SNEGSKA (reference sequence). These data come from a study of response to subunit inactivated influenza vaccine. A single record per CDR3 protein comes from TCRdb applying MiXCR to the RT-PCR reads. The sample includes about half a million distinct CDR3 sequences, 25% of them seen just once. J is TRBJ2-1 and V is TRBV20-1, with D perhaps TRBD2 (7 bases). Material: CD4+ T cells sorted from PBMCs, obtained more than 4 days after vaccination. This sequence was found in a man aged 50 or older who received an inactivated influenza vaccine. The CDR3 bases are TGCAGTGCTTTCCGGAGGGGGGGATGGTCCTACAATGAGCAGTTCTTC. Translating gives CSAFRRGGWSYNEQFF.